This T cell receptor (beta chain) was retrieved from a study of cytomegalovirus exposure and HLA in healthy donors. A note on this clone: Its antigen is still unknown.

The study's findings and limits: The likely explanation for a cluster of highly shared sequence variants was sequencing artifact. The study reported that TCR beta sequences accurately predicted HLA-A and HLA-B alleles in most subjects. By a later analysis, the bulk of CMV-associated TCR beta chains appeared HLA-restricted. Altogether, 160 or so TCR beta chains were recorded as cytomegalovirus-associated.

60 Vbeta and 13 Jbeta primers were used in PCR. Using immunoSEQ multiplex PCR, the repertoire was profiled, and TCRdb retains in-frame clones only, with some absent. Its table lists 20,000 to 25,000 clones. The receptor was derived from a male donor in good health and CMV-seropositive. The material sequenced was PBMCs.

CDR3 protein: CASSETGVRETQYF. Written as DNA, the CDR3 is TGCGCCAGCAGCGAGACAGGGGTGCGAGAGACCCAGTACTTC. The chain has TRBV5-1 and TRBJ2-5, with TRBD1 matching over 8 bases. The CDR3 runs 14 residues. V was clipped by 4 bases and J by 4 bases; unmatched bases: 6. The V gene's germline CDR1 is SGHRS and CDR2 YFSETQ.